Each of the 23 T cell receptor beta chains below was sequenced from the same sample in a study of CD8+CD57+ T cells in acquired aplastic anemia. The patients chosen for sequencing had shown expansion of CD8+CD57+ cells (detected by flow cytometry). TCR beta VDJ and CDR3 profiling used genomic DNA as template. One entry per CDR3 protein, called by TCRdb with MiXCR from the reads. The data show 150,000 to 200,000 distinct CDR3 sequences, 40% to 60% seen once. The sequencing input was sorted CD4+, CD8+, or CD8+CD57+ T cells (not recorded which) from PBMCs. Every receptor here comes from a human donor with aplastic anemia.

The chain carries TRBV7-9 and TRBJ1-4, with a tentative D call TRBD1 (5 bases). Germline CDR1 reads SEHNR; CDR2 reads FQNEAQ (reference sequence). CDR3 length equals 14 residues. V was shortened by 5 bases and J by 1 base, with 8 bases between the two germline ends. The CDR3 DNA reads TGTGCCAGCAGCCTCAGGGAAACTAATGAAAAACTGTTTTTT. Translating it yields CASSLRETNEKLFF.

Worth noting for this clonotype: A much bigger clone sits one base away, suggesting this may be a read error. This chain joins TRBV6-7 and TRBJ1-2, with D possibly TRBD1 on 5 matching bases. TRBV6-7 belongs to the ORF category, with a function that is uncertain. The CDR3 totals 11 residues. CDR3 sequence: CASKILGTYAF. In DNA, the CDR3 is TGTGCCAGCAAGATTCTAGGGACCTACGCCTTC.

This clonotype was picked up one time. A read error may explain this, as a much larger clone is one base away. This chain links TRBV4-1 with TRBJ1-2; D perhaps matches TRBD1 (5 bases). The CDR3 sequence is 18 residues long. CDR1 is MGHRA and CDR2 is YSYEKL in the germline V gene. V was cut by 0 bases and J by 6 bases, with 23 bases left in between. CDR3 loop: CASSQELSGGRGPHGYTF. The CDR3 DNA sequence: TGCGCCAGCAGCCAAGAGTTAAGTGGGGGGAGAGGACCGCATGGCTACACCTTC.

This clonotype was detected only a few times. The chain uses TRBV7-2 and TRBJ2-7; D is uncertain. Trimming took 1 base from V and 6 from J, leaving 7 bases between them. The CDR3 extends over 12 amino acids. The germline gives CDR1 SGHTA, CDR2 FQGNSA. CDR3 amino acids: CASSLVGFEQYF. CDR3 DNA sequence: TGTGCCAGCAGCTTAGTAGGGTTCGAGCAGTACTTC.

Remarks on this clonotype: This may come from a read error, since a much larger clone is one base off. The chain combines TRBV4-1 with TRBJ2-3, with no clear D. Germline V lookup: CDR1 MGHRA, CDR2 YSYEKL. The CDR3 runs to 13 residues. The CDR3 protein is CAGSQVPTDTQYF. CDR3 nucleotide sequence: TGCGCCGGCAGCCAAGTCCCCACAGATACGCAGTATTTT.

The gene calls are TRBV7-8 and TRBJ2-5; D ambiguous. CDR1 and CDR2 from the germline V gene are SGHVS and FQNEAQ. The V end was cut by 1 base, the J end by 4 bases, with 7 bases between. This CDR3 comprises 13 residues. The CDR3 region is CASSLDIVETQYF. CDR3 bases: TGTGCCAGCAGCTTAGACATAGTAGAGACCCAGTACTTC.

V and J are TRBV20-1 and TRBJ1-3; no definite D call. This CDR3 contains 14 residues. The V gene's germline CDR1 is DFQATT and CDR2 SNEGSKA (reference sequence). V shed 2 bases and J shed 2 bases, with 10 bases lying between them. CDR3 in amino acids: CSARWREAGNTIYF. The CDR3 DNA reads TGCAGTGCTAGATGGCGAGAAGCTGGAAACACCATATATTTT.

The V gene is TRBV27, the J gene TRBJ2-5; no definite D call. With 0 bases removed from V and 5 bases from J, the gap between germline ends came to 19 bases. This CDR3 comprises 17 residues. Germline V CDR1 and CDR2: MNHEY, SMNVEV (reference sequence). DNA for the CDR3: TGTGCCAGCAGTTTATCGATAGGTCCGAACGGCTTGGAGACCCAGTACTTC. It is translated as CASSLSIGPNGLETQYF.

The chain carries TRBV5-1 and TRBJ1-3; D is unresolved. The V and J ends lost 4 bases and 2 bases respectively, with 10 bases between them. From germline, CDR1 is SGHRS and CDR2 YFSETQ. This CDR3 spans 14 amino acids. The CDR3 reads CASSRGGPGNTIYF. In DNA form, the CDR3 reads TGCGCCAGCAGCCGAGGAGGACCTGGAAACACCATATATTTT.

V usage is TRBV9 and J usage is TRBJ2-2; TRBD2 matches at 7 bases. The V gene's germline CDR1 is SGDLS and CDR2 YYNGEE. Germline trimming cut 2 bases from V and 7 bases from J; bases unmatched to any gene: 11. The CDR3 consists of 16 residues. The CDR3 spells CASSVSRLAEIGELFF. DNA for the CDR3: TGTGCCAGCAGCGTCTCCAGACTAGCTGAGATCGGGGAGCTGTTTTTT.

CDR3 in DNA: TGTGCCAGCAGCTTGGAGCACTCCTACAATGAGCAGTTCTTC. Its translation: CASSLEHSYNEQFF. The J gene is TRBJ2-1, the V gene TRBV5-5; D is ambiguous. Germline loops: CDR1 SGHKS, CDR2 YYEKEE (reference sequence). The CDR3 has 14 residues. The V end lost 0 bases, the J end lost 0 bases, and 4 bases lay between the germline ends.

Ten or more counts support this clonotype. This rearrangement joins TRBV4-2 to TRBJ2-1; D unresolved. The CDR3 consists of 13 residues. V lost 2 bases and J 9 bases, leaving 11 bases between the germline ends. CDR1 and CDR2 from the germline V gene are LGHNA and YNFKEQ. CDR3 in amino acids: CASSQNGGFEQFF. In DNA form, the CDR3 reads TGTGCCAGCAGCCAAAATGGCGGATTTGAGCAGTTCTTC.

Comments on this clonotype: A much more abundant neighbour one base away suggests this may be a read error. The rearrangement links TRBV4-3 to TRBJ2-7, with a tentative D call TRBD1 (6 bases). The CDR3 totals 15 residues. V was clipped by 1 base and J by 4 bases, with 14 bases between them. Germline CDR1 is LGHNA and CDR2 is YSLEER. The CDR3 DNA sequence: TGCGCCAGCAGCCAAGCCCGGGGACAAGGATACGAGCAGTACTTC. Protein sequence: CASSQARGQGYEQYF.

This clonotype was seen ten or more times. J is TRBJ1-2 and V is TRBV2; perhaps TRBD1 as D (6 bases). CDR1 is SNHLY, CDR2 FYNNEI, per germline. V lost 3 bases, J lost 4 bases, and 21 bases lay in between. The CDR3 consists of 17 residues. CDR3 in amino acids: CASSDSVGQSNLYGYTF. In DNA, the CDR3 is TGTGCCAGCAGTGACTCGGTAGGACAGAGTAATCTCTATGGCTACACCTTC.

CDR3 amino acids: CASTPQDGTEAFF. The CDR3 coding sequence is TGTGCCAGCACCCCACAGGACGGCACTGAAGCTTTCTTT. The V call is TRBV7-9, the J call TRBJ1-1; perhaps TRBD1 as D (5 bases). Deletions cut 7 bases from V and 4 bases from J, with 13 bases between. The CDR3 is made up of 13 amino acids. The germline gives CDR1 SEHNR, CDR2 FQNEAQ (reference sequence).

In regard to this clonotype: Just one base apart from a much larger clone, this may be a read error. CDR3 sequence: CTSSLTTGYQPQHF. As DNA, the CDR3 is TGTACCAGCAGTTTAACGACAGGGTATCAGCCCCAGCATTTT. V is TRBV12-3 or TRBV12-4 and J is TRBJ1-5; TRBD1 matches at 7 bases. The CDR3 runs to 14 residues.

The chain couples TRBV24-1 to TRBJ2-3; D remains ambiguous. Trimming stripped 4 bases from V and 3 bases from J, with 7 bases between. Germline V gives CDR1 KGHDR, CDR2 SFDVKD. The CDR3 is 13 amino acids. The CDR3 nucleotides read TGTGCCACCAGTGAGCCTCCTACAGATACGCAGTATTTT. As protein: CATSEPPTDTQYF.

The chain is built from TRBV6-2 or TRBV6-3 and TRBJ1-1, with D unresolved. The V end lost 0 bases, the J end lost 1 base, and 12 bases lay between the germline ends. Germline V lookup: CDR1 MNHEY, CDR2 SVGEGT. CDR3 length equals 16 residues. CDR3 DNA: TGTGCCAGCAGTTACTCCAGGACGGAGGGGAACACTGAAGCTTTCTTT. Its translation is CASSYSRTEGNTEAFF.

Comments on this clonotype: This may be a read error: a much more frequent sequence differs by one nucleotide. The J gene is TRBJ2-1, the V gene TRBV11-1; TRBD2 matches 7 bases. This CDR3 has 16 residues. CDR1 and CDR2 from the germline V gene are SGHAT and FQDESV (reference sequence). The CDR3 here is CVSSLGGAGRANEQFF. DNA for the CDR3: TGTGTCAGCAGCTTAGGAGGGGCGGGGAGGGCTAATGAGCAGTTCTTC.

The genes are TRBV2 and TRBJ2-7; 8 bases map to TRBD1. CDR1 and CDR2 from the germline V gene are SNHLY and FYNNEI. Trimming took 5 bases from V and 2 from J; bases not matched to a gene: 8. CDR3 length equals 15 residues. For the CDR3, the DNA is TGTGCCAGCAGTTCCTCCGGGACAGGAACCTACGAGCAGTACTTC. Its translation is CASSSSGTGTYEQYF.

This clonotype appeared many times. The chain joins TRBV6-6 to TRBJ2-7; TRBD2 might be the D (5 bases). The CDR3 has 17 amino acids. Germline V gene sequence: CDR1 MNHNY, CDR2 SVGAGI (reference sequence). V was shortened by 0 bases and J by 0 bases, with 15 bases between the two germline ends. CDR3 DNA: TGTGCCAGCAGTTACTCGTCGGGGTCCTTTAGCTCCTACGAGCAGTACTTC. Its translation is CASSYSSGSFSSYEQYF.

The CDR3 region has the DNA TGTGCCAGCAGCGTAGGCAGCCCAATCGCCTCCTACGAGCAGTACTTC. Translating it yields CASSVGSPIASYEQYF. The chain recombines TRBV9 with TRBJ2-7, with D uncertain. This CDR3 spans 16 amino acids. The V gene's germline CDR1 is SGDLS and CDR2 YYNGEE. Trimming took off 0 bases at V and 0 bases at J, with 13 bases between the two ends.

V usage is TRBV12-3 or TRBV12-4 and J usage is TRBJ2-7, with unresolved D. This CDR3 comprises 13 residues. Trimming cost V 2 bases and J 3 bases, with 8 bases left between them. The CDR3: CASSLRRYYEQYF. The DNA of the CDR3 is TGTGCCAGCAGTTTACGGCGATACTACGAGCAGTACTTC.